The rows below give T cell receptor beta chains drawn from one sample of a study of T-cell reconstitution after alpha-beta-depleted transplantation in children. TCRdb passed the PCR reads through MiXCR, listing each CDR3 protein once. The data show 450,000 to 500,000 distinct CDR3 sequences, roughly an eighth seen once. The sample was PBMCs from the stem cell graft donor, taken from the stem cell graft. The receptors were gathered from a human donor who donated a stem cell graft to a child with combined immunodeficiency. Both conserved end residues are part of each CDR3. D genes are given only for firm matches. The size entry is marked missing in some rows and otherwise reads once, few, many or a size class.

abundance: few
v_gene: TRBV5-6
d_gene: NA
j_gene: TRBJ2-5
CDR3aa: CASRPTSTQETQYF
CDR3nt: TGTGCCAGCAGGCCAACTAGCACCCAAGAGACCCAGTACTTC

abundance: many
v_gene: TRBV12-3/TRBV12-4
d_gene: TRBD2
j_gene: TRBJ2-5
CDR3aa: CASRVAGGEETQYF
CDR3nt: TGTGCCAGCAGGGTAGCGGGAGGAGAGGAGACCCAGTACTTC

abundance: many
v_gene: TRBV12-3/TRBV12-4
d_gene: NA
j_gene: TRBJ2-7
CDR3aa: CASSLRQVNSYEQYF
CDR3nt: TGTGCCAGCAGTTTAAGACAGGTTAACTCCTACGAGCAGTACTTC

abundance: many
v_gene: TRBV6-2/TRBV6-3
d_gene: NA
j_gene: TRBJ2-6
CDR3aa: CASSYQGRSSGANVLTF
CDR3nt: TGTGCCAGCAGTTACCAGGGGCGGAGCTCTGGGGCCAACGTCCTGACTTTC

abundance: few
v_gene: TRBV11-2
d_gene: NA
j_gene: TRBJ2-7
CDR3aa: CASSFGKGNYEQYF
CDR3nt: TGTGCCAGCAGCTTCGGAAAGGGTAACTACGAGCAGTACTTC

abundance: many
v_gene: TRBV4-3
d_gene: NA
j_gene: TRBJ2-1
CDR3aa: CASSHEDINEQFF
CDR3nt: TGCGCCAGCAGCCACGAAGACATCAATGAGCAGTTCTTC

abundance: NA
v_gene: TRBV7-2
d_gene: TRBD1
j_gene: TRBJ1-4
CDR3aa: CASSLPRQGYEKLFF
CDR3nt: TGTGCCAGCAGCTTACCAAGACAGGGCTATGAAAAACTGTTTTTT

abundance: many
v_gene: TRBV12-3/TRBV12-4
d_gene: NA
j_gene: TRBJ2-1
CDR3aa: CATTKDPSYNEQFF
CDR3nt: TGTGCCACCACGAAGGACCCCTCCTACAATGAGCAGTTCTTC

abundance: few
v_gene: TRBV5-6
d_gene: NA
j_gene: TRBJ2-5
CDR3aa: CASSLVDVRPQETQYF
CDR3nt: TGTGCCAGCAGCTTGGTAGACGTCAGGCCCCAAGAGACCCAGTACTTC

abundance: few
v_gene: TRBV4-2
d_gene: NA
j_gene: TRBJ2-1
CDR3aa: CASSQDSVTQAYNEQFF
CDR3nt: TGTGCCAGCAGCCAAGATTCAGTCACCCAGGCCTACAATGAGCAGTTCTTC

abundance: few
v_gene: TRBV25-1
d_gene: TRBD2
j_gene: TRBJ2-3
CDR3aa: CASIAGGPTDTQYF
CDR3nt: TGTGCCAGCATAGCGGGAGGGCCCACAGATACGCAGTATTTT

abundance: many
v_gene: TRBV27
d_gene: NA
j_gene: TRBJ2-1
CDR3aa: CASSLSRGRDEQFF
CDR3nt: TGTGCCAGCAGTTTATCGAGGGGGAGGGATGAGCAGTTCTTC

abundance: few
v_gene: TRBV6-6
d_gene: NA
j_gene: TRBJ1-5
CDR3aa: CASSDRDHQPQHF
CDR3nt: TGTGCCAGCAGTGACCGGGACCATCAGCCCCAGCATTTT

abundance: many
v_gene: TRBV9
d_gene: NA
j_gene: TRBJ2-1
CDR3aa: CASSGSSGSYNEQFF
CDR3nt: TGTGCCAGCAGCGGCAGTAGCGGTTCCTACAATGAGCAGTTCTTC

abundance: many
v_gene: TRBV7-9
d_gene: NA
j_gene: TRBJ2-5
CDR3aa: CASSLRLDPSKYF
CDR3nt: TGTGCCAGCAGCTTACGGTTGGACCCCTCGAAGTACTTC

abundance: few
v_gene: TRBV7-2
d_gene: NA
j_gene: TRBJ2-5
CDR3aa: CASSWGDSQETQYF
CDR3nt: TGTGCCAGCAGCTGGGGAGACTCCCAAGAGACCCAGTACTTC

abundance: few
v_gene: TRBV7-2
d_gene: NA
j_gene: TRBJ1-1
CDR3aa: CASSPTTGTGTEAFF
CDR3nt: TGTGCCAGCAGCCCCACGACGGGAACGGGCACTGAAGCTTTCTTT

abundance: NA
v_gene: TRBV29-1
d_gene: TRBD1
j_gene: TRBJ1-1
CDR3aa: CSAGSGQGNTEAFF
CDR3nt: TGCAGCGCAGGATCTGGACAGGGGAACACTGAAGCTTTCTTT

abundance: few
v_gene: TRBV12-5
d_gene: NA
j_gene: TRBJ2-2
CDR3aa: CASGLNTGELFF
CDR3nt: TGTGCTAGTGGTTTGAACACCGGGGAGCTGTTTTTT

abundance: many
v_gene: TRBV12-3/TRBV12-4
d_gene: TRBD2
j_gene: TRBJ2-1
CDR3aa: CASSRPIGLAGYLEFGEQFF
CDR3nt: TGTGCCAGCAGCCGACCAATTGGACTAGCGGGATACCTCGAATTTGGTGAGCAGTTCTTC

abundance: few
v_gene: TRBV4-3
d_gene: NA
j_gene: TRBJ1-6
CDR3aa: CASSQDRTDNSPLHF
CDR3nt: TGCGCCAGCAGCCAAGACCGGACAGATAATTCACCCCTCCACTTT

abundance: NA
v_gene: TRBV30
d_gene: TRBD1
j_gene: TRBJ2-5
CDR3aa: CAWNRGSETQYF
CDR3nt: TGTGCCTGGAACAGGGGATCCGAGACCCAGTACTTC

abundance: few
v_gene: TRBV20-1
d_gene: NA
j_gene: TRBJ2-3
CDR3aa: CSARDPGRDTQYF
CDR3nt: TGCAGTGCTAGAGATCCTGGGCGGGATACGCAGTATTTT

abundance: few
v_gene: TRBV4-3
d_gene: NA
j_gene: TRBJ2-5
CDR3aa: CASSQMSRGWETQYF
CDR3nt: TGCGCCAGCAGCCAAATGTCGCGGGGATGGGAGACCCAGTACTTC

abundance: many
v_gene: TRBV4-3
d_gene: NA
j_gene: TRBJ2-7
CDR3aa: CASSPWAGGYEQYF
CDR3nt: TGCGCCAGCAGCCCCTGGGCAGGGGGGTACGAGCAGTACTTC

abundance: many
v_gene: TRBV20-1
d_gene: NA
j_gene: TRBJ1-4
CDR3aa: CSASPLRGIEEKLFF
CDR3nt: TGCAGTGCTAGTCCCCTACGGGGGATAGAGGAAAAACTGTTTTTT

abundance: many
v_gene: TRBV12-3/TRBV12-4
d_gene: NA
j_gene: TRBJ2-3
CDR3aa: CASSLLQYTDTQYF
CDR3nt: TGTGCCAGCAGTTTATTACAGTACACAGATACGCAGTATTTT

abundance: NA
v_gene: TRBV12-3/TRBV12-4
d_gene: NA
j_gene: TRBJ1-5
CDR3aa: CASSFGQGLSNQPQHF
CDR3nt: TGTGCCAGCAGTTTTGGCCAGGGGCTTAGCAATCAGCCCCAGCATTTT

abundance: NA
v_gene: TRBV2
d_gene: TRBD1
j_gene: TRBJ2-7
CDR3aa: CASRETGVEQYF
CDR3nt: TGTGCCAGCAGAGAAACAGGGGTCGAGCAGTACTTC

abundance: NA
v_gene: TRBV20-1
d_gene: TRBD2
j_gene: TRBJ2-3
CDR3aa: CSASRGGTSTDTQYF
CDR3nt: TGCAGTGCCAGTCGGGGGGGAACTAGCACAGATACGCAGTATTTT

abundance: NA
v_gene: TRBV6-2/TRBV6-3
d_gene: TRBD2
j_gene: TRBJ2-7
CDR3aa: CASSYSSSGPYEQYF
CDR3nt: TGTGCCAGCAGTTACTCTTCTAGCGGACCTTACGAGCAGTACTTC

abundance: NA
v_gene: TRBV5-1
d_gene: TRBD2
j_gene: TRBJ2-3
CDR3aa: CASSLTSGRTTDTQYF
CDR3nt: TGCGCCAGCAGCCTTACTAGCGGGAGGACTACAGATACGCAGTATTTT

abundance: NA
v_gene: TRBV13
d_gene: NA
j_gene: TRBJ2-7
CDR3aa: CASSFNRASYEQYF
CDR3nt: TGTGCCAGCAGCTTTAACAGGGCGTCCTACGAGCAGTACTTC

abundance: NA
v_gene: TRBV20-1
d_gene: NA
j_gene: TRBJ2-7
CDR3aa: CSAKSPRGGEQYF
CDR3nt: TGCAGTGCTAAATCACCCCGGGGTGGGGAGCAGTACTTC

abundance: few
v_gene: TRBV6-1
d_gene: NA
j_gene: TRBJ2-1
CDR3aa: CASSAGDGYNEQFF
CDR3nt: TGTGCCAGCAGTGCAGGGGATGGCTACAATGAGCAGTTCTTC

abundance: many
v_gene: TRBV7-2
d_gene: NA
j_gene: TRBJ1-6
CDR3aa: CASSFSTNNSPLHF
CDR3nt: TGTGCCAGCAGCTTCTCCACAAATAATTCACCCCTCCACTTT

abundance: NA
v_gene: TRBV6-2/TRBV6-3
d_gene: NA
j_gene: TRBJ1-5
CDR3aa: CASTQVGNQPQHF
CDR3nt: TGTGCCAGCACCCAAGTGGGCAATCAGCCCCAGCATTTT

abundance: many
v_gene: TRBV4-2
d_gene: NA
j_gene: TRBJ2-7
CDR3aa: CASSQEPRLSYEQYF
CDR3nt: TGTGCCAGCAGCCAAGAACCGAGGTTGAGCTACGAGCAGTACTTC

abundance: many
v_gene: TRBV5-1
d_gene: TRBD2
j_gene: TRBJ2-2
CDR3aa: CASSPISGTTGELFF
CDR3nt: TGCGCCAGCAGCCCTATTAGCGGGACAACCGGGGAGCTGTTTTTT

abundance: few
v_gene: TRBV30
d_gene: TRBD2
j_gene: TRBJ2-3
CDR3aa: CAGPTSSGGTDTQYF
CDR3nt: TGTGCCGGCCCAACTTCTAGCGGGGGCACAGATACGCAGTATTTT

abundance: NA
v_gene: TRBV12-3/TRBV12-4
d_gene: NA
j_gene: TRBJ2-1
CDR3aa: CASSPPDNYNEQFF
CDR3nt: TGTGCCAGCAGCCCACCGGACAACTACAATGAGCAGTTCTTC

abundance: many
v_gene: TRBV25-1
d_gene: TRBD1
j_gene: TRBJ2-7
CDR3aa: CASSASNRDRNYEQYF
CDR3nt: TGTGCCAGCAGTGCCTCAAACCGGGACAGAAACTACGAGCAGTACTTC

abundance: NA
v_gene: TRBV20-1
d_gene: NA
j_gene: TRBJ2-3
CDR3aa: CCARDGFGDRGVDTQYF
CDR3nt: TGCTGTGCTAGAGACGGATTCGGGGACCGGGGAGTGGATACGCAGTATTTT

abundance: many
v_gene: TRBV5-1
d_gene: NA
j_gene: TRBJ2-3
CDR3aa: CASSLDRGGDTQYF
CDR3nt: TGCGCCAGCAGCTTGGACAGGGGGGGCGATACGCAGTATTTT